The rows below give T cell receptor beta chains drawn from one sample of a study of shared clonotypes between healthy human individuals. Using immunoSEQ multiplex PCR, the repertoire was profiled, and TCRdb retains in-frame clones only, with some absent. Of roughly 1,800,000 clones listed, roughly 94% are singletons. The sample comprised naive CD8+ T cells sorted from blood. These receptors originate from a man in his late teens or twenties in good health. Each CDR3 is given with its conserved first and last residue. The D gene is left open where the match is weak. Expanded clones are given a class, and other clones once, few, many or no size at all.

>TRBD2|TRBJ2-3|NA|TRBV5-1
CASSGAGGIDTQYF
TGCGCTTCAAGCGGAGCGGGAGGTATCGATACGCAGTATTTT
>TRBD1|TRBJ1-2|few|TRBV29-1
CSVAVRAGGAEGYTF
TGCAGCGTTGCTGTCCGGGCAGGGGGCGCGGAAGGCTACACCTTC
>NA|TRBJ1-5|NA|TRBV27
CASSTGGVISNQPQHF
TGTGCCAGCAGTACAGGAGGGGTCATCAGCAATCAGCCCCAGCATTTT
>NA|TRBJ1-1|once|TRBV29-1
CSVVGVAGTDTEAFF
TGCAGCGTTGTAGGGGTGGCGGGTACGGACACTGAAGCTTTCTTT
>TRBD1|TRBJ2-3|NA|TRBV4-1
CASSSRDREGTDTQYF
TGCGCCAGCAGCAGCCGGGACAGGGAGGGCACAGATACGCAGTATTTT
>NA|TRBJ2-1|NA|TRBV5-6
CASSYSYNEQFF
TGTGCCAGCAGCTACTCCTACAATGAGCAGTTCTTC
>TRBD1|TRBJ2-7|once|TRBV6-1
CASNHRGTYEQYF
TGTGCCAGCAATCACAGGGGAACCTACGAGCAGTACTTC
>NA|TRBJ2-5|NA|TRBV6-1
CASSEGAQYQETQYF
TGTGCCAGCAGTGAAGGGGCCCAGTACCAAGAGACCCAGTACTTC
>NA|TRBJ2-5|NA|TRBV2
CASSEEGLQETQYF
TGTGCCAGCAGTGAAGAAGGTCTGCAAGAGACCCAGTACTTC
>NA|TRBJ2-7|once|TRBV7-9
CASVLVNSYEQYF
TGTGCCAGCGTACTGGTGAATAGCTACGAGCAGTACTTC
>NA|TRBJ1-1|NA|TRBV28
CASSSRNTEAFF
TGTGCCAGCAGTTCTAGGAACACTGAAGCTTTCTTT
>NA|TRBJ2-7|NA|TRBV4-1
CASSQERGLVGVEQYF
TGCGCCAGCAGCCAAGAACGGGGACTGGTGGGAGTAGAGCAGTACTTC
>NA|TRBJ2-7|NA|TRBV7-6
CASSTRLEDEQYF
TGTGCCAGCAGCACCCGACTAGAAGACGAGCAGTACTTC
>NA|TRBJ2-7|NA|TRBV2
CASNNNGDTPATYEQYF
TGTGCCAGCAATAACAACGGGGACACCCCCGCGACCTACGAGCAGTACTTC
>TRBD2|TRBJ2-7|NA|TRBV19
CASSMAGEDEQYF
TGTGCCAGTAGTATGGCGGGAGAGGACGAGCAGTACTTC
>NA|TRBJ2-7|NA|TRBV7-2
CASSLVTSGEQYF
TGTGCCAGCAGCTTAGTAACGAGCGGCGAGCAGTACTTC
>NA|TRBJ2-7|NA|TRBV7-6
CASSLAAQGYHEQYF
TGTGCCAGCAGCTTAGCGGCACAGGGATACCACGAGCAGTACTTC
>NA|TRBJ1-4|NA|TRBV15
CATTDGYNEKLFF
TGTGCCACCACGGACGGGTATAATGAAAAACTGTTTTTT
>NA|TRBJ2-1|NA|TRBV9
CASSVGFSRNEQFF
TGTGCCAGCAGCGTCGGCTTCTCTCGGAATGAGCAGTTCTTC
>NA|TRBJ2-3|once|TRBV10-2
CASSESTRLITDTQYF
TGCGCCAGCAGTGAGTCGACTAGGCTCATCACAGATACGCAGTATTTT
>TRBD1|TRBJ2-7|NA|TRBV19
CASSSRDRGVYEQYF
TGTGCCAGTAGCTCTCGGGACAGGGGTGTCTACGAGCAGTACTTC
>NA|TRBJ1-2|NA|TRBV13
CASSPQGIYGYTF
TGTGCCAGCAGCCCACAGGGCATTTACGGCTACACCTTC